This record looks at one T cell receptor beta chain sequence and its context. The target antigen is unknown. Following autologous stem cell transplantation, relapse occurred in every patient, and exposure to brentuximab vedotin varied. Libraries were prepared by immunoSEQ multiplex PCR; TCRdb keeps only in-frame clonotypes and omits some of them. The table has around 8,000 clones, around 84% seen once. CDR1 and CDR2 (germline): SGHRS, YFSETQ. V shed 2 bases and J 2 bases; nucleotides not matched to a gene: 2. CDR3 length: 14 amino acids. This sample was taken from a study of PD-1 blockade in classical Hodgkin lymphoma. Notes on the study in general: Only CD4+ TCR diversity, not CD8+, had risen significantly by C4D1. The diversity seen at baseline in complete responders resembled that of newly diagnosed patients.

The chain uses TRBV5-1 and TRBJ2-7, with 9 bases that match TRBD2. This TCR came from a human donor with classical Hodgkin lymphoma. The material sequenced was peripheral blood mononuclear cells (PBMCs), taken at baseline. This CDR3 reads CASSFLAGTYEQYF. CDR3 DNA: TGCGCCAGCAGCTTTCTAGCGGGAACCTACGAGCAGTACTTC.